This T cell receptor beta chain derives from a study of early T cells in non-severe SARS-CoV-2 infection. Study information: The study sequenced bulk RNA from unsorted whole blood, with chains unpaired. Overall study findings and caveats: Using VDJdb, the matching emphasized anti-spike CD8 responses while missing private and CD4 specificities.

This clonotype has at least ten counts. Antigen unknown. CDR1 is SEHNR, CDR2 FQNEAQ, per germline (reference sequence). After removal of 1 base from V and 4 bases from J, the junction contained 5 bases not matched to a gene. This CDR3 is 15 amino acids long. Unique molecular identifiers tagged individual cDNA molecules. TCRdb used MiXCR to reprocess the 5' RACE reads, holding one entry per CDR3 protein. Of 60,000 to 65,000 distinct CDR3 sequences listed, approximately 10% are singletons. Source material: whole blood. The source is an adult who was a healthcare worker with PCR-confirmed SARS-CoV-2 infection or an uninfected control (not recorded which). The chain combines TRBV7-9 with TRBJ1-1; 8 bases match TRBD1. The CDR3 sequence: CASSLGGTGFTEAFF. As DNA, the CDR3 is TGTGCCAGCAGCTTAGGCGGGACAGGCTTCACTGAAGCTTTCTTT.